This T cell receptor (beta chain) was retrieved from a study of T cell responses to AZD1222 COVID-19 vaccine. Sequencing was performed with immunoSEQ multiplex PCR; in TCRdb, only in-frame clones are kept and a portion is missing. Of more than 100,000 clones in the sample, approximately 88% are singletons; the top ten hold 20% to 25%. Between the trimmed V and J ends, which lost 5 bases and 5 bases, there was a span of 12 bases. The CDR3 loop spans 13 amino acids. Per germline, CDR1 SGHTA and CDR2 FQGNSA. Sequencing was performed on peripheral blood, taken on day 0 of AZD1222 vaccination. The receptor comes from an adult in good health. V is TRBV7-2 and J is TRBJ2-5; maybe TRBD2 (6 bases). In nucleotides, the CDR3 is TGTGCCAGCAGCATCACGGCGGGGGAGACCCAGTACTTC. The encoded protein is CASSITAGETQYF.